This T cell receptor beta chain was captured in a study of cytomegalovirus exposure and HLA in healthy donors. The table came from immunoSEQ multiplex PCR; TCRdb's copy has only in-frame clones and leaves some out. The sample carries 170,000 or so clones, around 81% recorded once. This clone is medium-sized within its sample. Germline V gives CDR1 MGHDK, CDR2 SYGVNS. Trimming cost V 0 bases and J 3 bases; bases outside gene matches: 4. This CDR3 comprises 15 residues. The chain couples TRBV25-1 to TRBJ2-5, with 7 bases aligning to TRBD2. Material: PBMCs. This TCR was recovered from a woman aged 18-29 years in good health and CMV-seropositive. CDR3 region: CASSEYKAGEETQYF. CDR3 nucleotide sequence: TGTGCCAGCAGTGAATATAAGGCGGGGGAAGAGACCCAGTACTTC.